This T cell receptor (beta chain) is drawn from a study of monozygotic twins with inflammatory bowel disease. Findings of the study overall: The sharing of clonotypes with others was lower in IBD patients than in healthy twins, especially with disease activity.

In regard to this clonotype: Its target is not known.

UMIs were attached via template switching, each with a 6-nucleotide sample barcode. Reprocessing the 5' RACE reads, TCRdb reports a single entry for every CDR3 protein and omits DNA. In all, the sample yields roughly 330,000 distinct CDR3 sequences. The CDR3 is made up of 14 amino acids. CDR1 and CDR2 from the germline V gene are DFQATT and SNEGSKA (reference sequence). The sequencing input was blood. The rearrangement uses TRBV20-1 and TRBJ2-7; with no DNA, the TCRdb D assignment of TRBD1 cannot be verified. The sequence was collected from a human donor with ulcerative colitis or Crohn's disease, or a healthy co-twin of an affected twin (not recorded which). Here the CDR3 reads CSARDAQGSNEQYF.